The source of this T cell receptor beta chain is a study of regulatory T cells in long-lasting Graves disease. Study-wide results and limits: TRBV28 was favored in persistent disease, as were TRBJ1-2 and TRBJ2-5.

Stated time point: newly diagnosed GD, antithyroid drugs for less than 3 months. Construction of the TCR library relied on RNA isolated from PBMCs. American Thyroid Association guidelines defined how Graves' disease was diagnosed. One endocrinology department in Xi'an, China, was where patients came from. About this clonotype: Its antigen is as yet unknown.

Assembly of TCR beta libraries relied on iRepertoire HTBI primers together with Arm-PCR of CDR3 regions. TCRdb recomputed calls from the multiplex PCR reads with MiXCR, one row per CDR3 protein. The table includes 420,000 or so distinct CDR3 sequences, approximately 16% detected once. The CDR3 spans 15 residues. Germline CDR1 reads LNHDA; CDR2 reads SQIVND (reference sequence). V lost 7 bases, J lost 7 bases, and 19 bases lay in between. The same specimen was also included in a second study, on T cells in Graves' hyperthyroidism and ophthalmopathy. That paper states: Blood also held most thyroid clonotypes expanded beyond 0.001.

J is TRBJ2-2 and V is TRBV19; D uncertain. The clonotype originates from a woman aged 18 to 35 with Graves disease. The specimen comprised peripheral blood mononuclear cells (PBMCs), sampled at new diagnosis, from a patient treated with antithyroid drugs. The CDR3 spells CASKSDRALRGELFF. CDR3 in DNA: TGTGCCAGTAAATCGGATCGGGCGCTTCGCGGGGAGCTGTTTTTT.